A selection of T cell receptor beta chains follows, all from one sample in a study of blood T cell repertoires in COVID-19. TCRdb's table, derived via immunoSEQ multiplex PCR, lists solely in-frame clones and lacks some. Here the sample spans 150,000 to 200,000 clones, 74% being singletons. Material: peripheral blood. Receptors originate from a woman of 80 years or more with acute or convalescent COVID-19. Both conserved end residues are part of each CDR3. The order of the fields is V gene, clone size, D gene, J gene, CDR3 DNA, CDR3 protein. The D gene is left open where the match is weak. The size field is filled for only some rows; it gives once, few, many or a size class.

v_gene: TRBV4-3; abundance: NA; d_gene: NA; j_gene: TRBJ2-3; CDR3nt: TGCGCCAGCAGCCAATTCCCTGGTGGGGGGGCGACAGATACGCAGTATTTT; CDR3aa: CASSQFPGGGATDTQYF
v_gene: TRBV28; abundance: NA; d_gene: NA; j_gene: TRBJ2-6; CDR3nt: TGTGCCACCTCGACAGTTCGCTCTGGGGCCAACGTCCTGACTTTC; CDR3aa: CATSTVRSGANVLTF
v_gene: TRBV28; abundance: NA; d_gene: NA; j_gene: TRBJ2-6; CDR3nt: TGTGCCAGCACAGGCAACCGCATCGGGGCCAACGTCCTGACTTTC; CDR3aa: CASTGNRIGANVLTF
v_gene: TRBV9; abundance: few; d_gene: NA; j_gene: TRBJ1-3; CDR3nt: TGTGCCAGCGAACGGGGAGGAGGGTTTGACACCATATATTTT; CDR3aa: CASERGGGFDTIYF
v_gene: TRBV6-1; abundance: NA; d_gene: NA; j_gene: TRBJ2-6; CDR3nt: TGTGCCAGCAGTGACCTTTTCCGCGTGAGCCCGGGGGCCAACGTCCTGACTTTC; CDR3aa: CASSDLFRVSPGANVLTF
v_gene: TRBV7-2; abundance: NA; d_gene: NA; j_gene: TRBJ1-1; CDR3nt: TGTGCCAGCAGCCCATTGTACACTGAAGCTTTCTTT; CDR3aa: CASSPLYTEAFF
v_gene: TRBV7-2; abundance: NA; d_gene: NA; j_gene: TRBJ1-2; CDR3nt: TGTGCCAGCAGCAGCAGGGGCTGGAACTATGGCTACACCTTC; CDR3aa: CASSSRGWNYGYTF
v_gene: TRBV27; abundance: NA; d_gene: TRBD1; j_gene: TRBJ2-3; CDR3nt: TGTGCCAGCAGTTTAAAGGGGGCACGAACAGATACGCAGTATTTT; CDR3aa: CASSLKGARTDTQYF
v_gene: TRBV28; abundance: few; d_gene: NA; j_gene: TRBJ1-1; CDR3nt: TGTGCCAGCAGTTCAGCAGCCAGGGCGAACACTGAAGCTTTCTTT; CDR3aa: CASSSAARANTEAFF
v_gene: TRBV11-2; abundance: few; d_gene: TRBD1; j_gene: TRBJ2-7; CDR3nt: TGTGCCAGCAGCCAGGGAAGGACAGGGGCCTACGAGCAGTACTTC; CDR3aa: CASSQGRTGAYEQYF
v_gene: TRBV29-1; abundance: NA; d_gene: TRBD1; j_gene: TRBJ1-1; CDR3nt: TGCAGCGCTAGGACAGGGGGCACTGAAGCTTTCTTT; CDR3aa: CSARTGGTEAFF
v_gene: TRBV4-3; abundance: NA; d_gene: TRBD2; j_gene: TRBJ2-1; CDR3nt: TGCGCCAGCAGCCAGGGGCGGGAGGATTTAAATGAGCAGTTCTTC; CDR3aa: CASSQGREDLNEQFF
v_gene: TRBV11-2; abundance: NA; d_gene: TRBD1; j_gene: TRBJ1-5; CDR3nt: TGTGCCAGCAGCTCGGGACAGGTCAACAATCAGCCCCAGCATTTT; CDR3aa: CASSSGQVNNQPQHF
v_gene: TRBV27; abundance: NA; d_gene: TRBD2; j_gene: TRBJ2-5; CDR3nt: TGTGCCAGCAGAGTAGCGGGGGGGCAAGAGACCCAGTACTTC; CDR3aa: CASRVAGGQETQYF
v_gene: TRBV6-5; abundance: NA; d_gene: NA; j_gene: TRBJ1-1; CDR3nt: TGTGCCAGCAGCCTGGGACTGTCGTGGACTGAAGCTTTCTTT; CDR3aa: CASSLGLSWTEAFF
v_gene: TRBV25-1; abundance: NA; d_gene: TRBD1; j_gene: TRBJ1-1; CDR3nt: TGTGCCAGCAGTGAATGGGGGACAGGTGCGAACACTGAAGCTTTCTTT; CDR3aa: CASSEWGTGANTEAFF
v_gene: TRBV3-1/TRBV3-2; abundance: NA; d_gene: NA; j_gene: TRBJ2-7; CDR3nt: TGTGCCAGCAGCAAATCAACTCGGTACGAGCAGTACTTC; CDR3aa: CASSKSTRYEQYF
v_gene: TRBV7-9; abundance: NA; d_gene: TRBD2; j_gene: TRBJ2-2; CDR3nt: TGTGCCAGCAGCTTAACAGCGGGACCCGGGGAGCTGTTTTTT; CDR3aa: CASSLTAGPGELFF
v_gene: TRBV7-3; abundance: NA; d_gene: NA; j_gene: TRBJ2-1; CDR3nt: TGTGCCAGCGGATGGGGGGCCTACAATGAGCAGTTCTTC; CDR3aa: CASGWGAYNEQFF
v_gene: TRBV27; abundance: NA; d_gene: NA; j_gene: TRBJ1-4; CDR3nt: TGTGCCAGCAGGGCGGGGGGCGGCGAAAAACTGTTTTTT; CDR3aa: CASRAGGGEKLFF
v_gene: TRBV28; abundance: once; d_gene: NA; j_gene: TRBJ1-5; CDR3nt: TGTGCCAGCAGTTTGGCGTCGGCAGGACAGCCCCAGCATTTT; CDR3aa: CASSLASAGQPQHF
v_gene: TRBV25-1; abundance: NA; d_gene: NA; j_gene: TRBJ1-5; CDR3nt: TGTGCCAGCTCTTACGGAGAGGCCTTGGATCAGCCCCAGCATTTT; CDR3aa: CASSYGEALDQPQHF
v_gene: TRBV3-1/TRBV3-2; abundance: NA; d_gene: TRBD1; j_gene: TRBJ2-7; CDR3nt: TGTGCCAGCAGCCAAGCATTAAACAGGGGGCGCGAGCAGTACTTC; CDR3aa: CASSQALNRGREQYF
v_gene: TRBV28; abundance: NA; d_gene: NA; j_gene: TRBJ2-7; CDR3nt: TGTGCCAGCAGTTTAATGGTCTACTACGAGCAGTACTTC; CDR3aa: CASSLMVYYEQYF
v_gene: TRBV5-1; abundance: NA; d_gene: TRBD1; j_gene: TRBJ1-1; CDR3nt: TGCGCCAGCAGGCGAGGGGGCGCGGACACTGAAGCTTTCTTT; CDR3aa: CASRRGGADTEAFF
v_gene: TRBV7-6; abundance: NA; d_gene: TRBD2; j_gene: TRBJ2-2; CDR3nt: TGTGCCAGCAGCTTAGCCACGGGAGGAAGCACCGGGGAGCTGTTTTTT; CDR3aa: CASSLATGGSTGELFF
v_gene: TRBV6-5; abundance: NA; d_gene: TRBD2; j_gene: TRBJ2-7; CDR3nt: TGTGCCAGCACCAAAGCGGGAGGAGGCGAGCAGTACTTC; CDR3aa: CASTKAGGGEQYF
v_gene: TRBV7-8; abundance: NA; d_gene: TRBD1; j_gene: TRBJ1-5; CDR3nt: TGTGCCAGCAGCCTCGGGACAGCCCATAGCAATCAGCCCCAGCATTTT; CDR3aa: CASSLGTAHSNQPQHF
v_gene: TRBV28; abundance: NA; d_gene: NA; j_gene: TRBJ2-3; CDR3nt: TGTGCCAGCAGTTTGCCCCAGGATACGCAGTATTTT; CDR3aa: CASSLPQDTQYF
v_gene: TRBV29-1; abundance: NA; d_gene: TRBD2; j_gene: TRBJ2-3; CDR3nt: TGCAGCGTTGGGGATACTAGCGCCGCAGATACGCAGTATTTT; CDR3aa: CSVGDTSAADTQYF
v_gene: TRBV7-2; abundance: NA; d_gene: TRBD2; j_gene: TRBJ2-7; CDR3nt: TGTGCCAGCAGCTTATCTTCGGCTAGCGGGAGGGGAGAGAACGAGCAGTACTTC; CDR3aa: CASSLSSASGRGENEQYF
v_gene: TRBV10-3; abundance: NA; d_gene: NA; j_gene: TRBJ1-6; CDR3nt: TGTGCCACCACCGGGACACCCATTGACCCCCTCCACTTT; CDR3aa: CATTGTPIDPLHF
v_gene: TRBV3-1/TRBV3-2; abundance: NA; d_gene: TRBD2; j_gene: TRBJ2-7; CDR3nt: TGTGCCAGCAGCCGCCCGACTAGCGGAGTAGACGAGCAGTACTTC; CDR3aa: CASSRPTSGVDEQYF
v_gene: TRBV27; abundance: NA; d_gene: TRBD2; j_gene: TRBJ2-1; CDR3nt: TGTGCCAGCAGTTTAGGTAGCGGGAGGGGTGATGAGCAGTTCTTC; CDR3aa: CASSLGSGRGDEQFF
v_gene: TRBV9; abundance: NA; d_gene: TRBD2; j_gene: TRBJ2-5; CDR3nt: TGTGCCAGCAGCGTCCAAGCGGGAGGGAAAGAGACCCAGTACTTC; CDR3aa: CASSVQAGGKETQYF
v_gene: TRBV24-1; abundance: NA; d_gene: NA; j_gene: TRBJ1-5; CDR3nt: TGTGCCACCAGTGATCCCCAAACACAGGGAAAACAGCCCCAGCATTTT; CDR3aa: CATSDPQTQGKQPQHF
v_gene: TRBV9; abundance: few; d_gene: TRBD1; j_gene: TRBJ2-2; CDR3nt: TGTGCCAGCAGCGCAGACCCAGGGGGCAACACCGGGGAGCTGTTTTTT; CDR3aa: CASSADPGGNTGELFF
v_gene: TRBV4-2; abundance: NA; d_gene: NA; j_gene: TRBJ2-1; CDR3nt: TGTGCCAGCAGCCAAGATGCGGTCTCCTACAATGAGCAGTTCTTC; CDR3aa: CASSQDAVSYNEQFF
v_gene: TRBV4-1; abundance: NA; d_gene: NA; j_gene: TRBJ2-1; CDR3nt: TGCGCCAGCAGTACTTACAATGAGCAGTTCTTC; CDR3aa: CASSTYNEQFF
v_gene: TRBV18; abundance: NA; d_gene: TRBD2; j_gene: TRBJ2-7; CDR3nt: TGTGCCAGCTCCTTTCTAGCGGGGGGGACCTACGAGCAGTACTTC; CDR3aa: CASSFLAGGTYEQYF
v_gene: TRBV4-3; abundance: NA; d_gene: NA; j_gene: TRBJ2-1; CDR3nt: TGCGCCAGCAGCTCCTGGGCTTCCAACTACAATGAGCAGTTCTTC; CDR3aa: CASSSWASNYNEQFF
v_gene: TRBV5-1; abundance: NA; d_gene: NA; j_gene: TRBJ2-1; CDR3nt: TGCGCCAGCCAGTCTGGAGCGGCCACACGCAATGAGCAGTTCTTC; CDR3aa: CASQSGAATRNEQFF